The 22 T cell receptor beta chains listed next were all sequenced from one sample in a study of T-cell reconstitution after alpha-beta-depleted transplantation in children. Molecular barcoding with unique molecular identifiers was used for the TCRbeta library. TCRdb passed the PCR reads through MiXCR, listing each CDR3 protein once. The sample gives roughly 500,000 distinct CDR3 sequences, about 10% of which show up once; approximately 2% is in the top ten. The material sequenced was PBMCs, taken before TCRalphabeta/CD19-depleted stem cell transplant. All receptors derive from a child between 2 and 9 years old with inherited bone marrow failure, due to receive a stem cell transplant.

This clonotype was seen many times. The gene calls are TRBV12-3 or TRBV12-4 and TRBJ2-7; 12 nucleotides align to TRBD2. Losses at the gene ends were 5 bases for V and 3 bases for J; bases not matched to a gene: 2. CDR3 length equals 14 residues. DNA of the CDR3: TGTGCCAGCAGTAGGACTAGCGGGGACTACGAGCAGTACTTC. It translates to CASSRTSGDYEQYF.

Many counts were recorded for this clonotype. The J gene is TRBJ1-1, the V gene TRBV10-1; perhaps TRBD1 as D (5 bases). Germline V lookup: CDR1 WNHNN, CDR2 SYGVQD (reference sequence). CDR3 length equals 12 residues. V lost 4 bases and J 4 bases, leaving 7 bases between the germline ends. CDR3 bases: TGCGCCAGCAGTGCAGGGAGCACTGAAGCTTTCTTT. Protein product: CASSAGSTEAFF.

This clonotype occurred many times. V usage is TRBV12-3 or TRBV12-4 and J usage is TRBJ2-7, with D hard to call. The CDR3 is made up of 13 amino acids. The V and J ends lost 3 bases and 2 bases respectively, with 8 bases between them. In DNA form, the CDR3 reads TGTGCCAGCAGTTTCCGGAAAACCTACGAGCAGTACTTC. This translates into CASSFRKTYEQYF.

This clonotype was seen ten or more times. The chain couples TRBV6-5 to TRBJ2-3; no firm D call. There are 16 residues in the CDR3. V was trimmed by 0 bases and J by 1 base, leaving 11 bases between them. Germline assignment: CDR1 MNHEY and CDR2 SVGAGI. This CDR3 reads CASSYSPGEGTDTQYF. The CDR3 DNA follows: TGTGCCAGCAGTTACTCTCCAGGCGAGGGCACAGATACGCAGTATTTT.

This clonotype was detected ten times or more. This rearrangement joins TRBV5-6 to TRBJ2-5, with a tentative D call TRBD1 (6 bases). CDR3 length: 15 amino acids. Germline loops: CDR1 SGHDT, CDR2 YYEEEE. Trimming pared 4 bases from V and 2 bases from J, leaving 15 bases between. The CDR3 region is CASSRTGQGQETQYF. The CDR3 nucleotides are TGTGCCAGCAGCCGGACCGGGCAGGGGCAAGAGACCCAGTACTTC.

This sequence joins TRBV5-4 and TRBJ2-3; D not resolved. Germline V gives CDR1 SGHNT, CDR2 YYREEE (reference sequence). There are 15 residues in the CDR3. V was clipped by 1 base and J by 5 bases, with 14 bases between them. The CDR3 loop is CASSLIAEMGDTQYF. CDR3 coding DNA: TGTGCCAGCAGCTTGATAGCAGAGATGGGAGATACGCAGTATTTT. Full variable domain (outside the CDR3, taken from reference TRBV5-4 and TRBJ2-3): ETGVTQSPTHLIKTRGQQVTLRCSSQSGHNTVSWYQQALGQGPQFIFQYYREEENGRGNFPPRFSGLQFPNYSSELNVNALELDDSALYLCASSLIAEMGDTQYFGPGTRLTVL.

This clonotype was seen at least ten times. The chain is built from TRBV29-1 and TRBJ2-1; D is unclear. V gave up 6 bases and J gave up 6 bases, with 21 bases separating them. The CDR3 loop spans 15 amino acids. Germline CDR1 and CDR2: SQVTM and ANQGSEA. CDR3 sequence (DNA): TGCAGCGTCCTGACTCGTCCAAGCCCGCTCAATGAGCAGTTCTTC. This gives the protein CSVLTRPSPLNEQFF.

The genes are TRBV5-6 and TRBJ2-6, with D unresolved. V lost 7 bases and J 0 bases, leaving 14 bases between the germline ends. CDR3 length: 16 residues. Germline CDR1 is SGHDT and CDR2 is YYEEEE. CDR3 residues: CASCLGPLSGANVLTF. Written as DNA, the CDR3 is TGTGCCAGCTGTCTCGGACCGCTCTCTGGGGCCAACGTCCTGACTTTC.

This clonotype was counted ten times or more. The rearrangement joins TRBV5-1 to TRBJ2-1; 8 bases align to TRBD1. CDR3 length: 15 amino acids. Germline CDR1 is SGHRS and CDR2 is YFSETQ. The trim removed 4 bases at V and 4 bases at J, leaving 7 bases unmatched. As DNA, the CDR3 is TGCGCCAGCAGCCCCCGGGACAGGCTTTACAATGAGCAGTTCTTC. Amino acids: CASSPRDRLYNEQFF. Filled out from reference TRBV5-1 and TRBJ2-1, the complete variable domain reads KAGVTQTPRYLIKTRGQQVTLSCSPISGHRSVSWYQQTPGQGLQFLFEYFSETQRNKGNFPGRFSGRQFSNSRSEMNVSTLELGDSALYLCASSPRDRLYNEQFFGPGTRLTVL.

The J gene is TRBJ2-7, the V gene TRBV29-1, with TRBD1 as a possible D gene (6 bases). This CDR3 spans 14 amino acids. Germline V lookup: CDR1 SQVTM, CDR2 ANQGSEA. V was pared by 0 bases and J by 3 bases, with 12 bases between. The CDR3 region has the DNA TGCAGCGTTGAAGATAAGTCCAGGGGCTACGAGCAGTACTTC. This gives the protein CSVEDKSRGYEQYF.

This chain connects TRBV20-1 to TRBJ2-7; 8 bases are shared with TRBD1. Germline-derived CDR1 and CDR2 are DFQATT and SNEGSKA (reference sequence). The V gene end was trimmed by 4 bases and the J gene end by 0 bases; junction bases not matched to a gene: 17. The CDR3 has 18 residues. This CDR3 is CSAIRGGDRGLSSYEQYF. As DNA, the CDR3 is TGCAGTGCTATAAGAGGTGGTGACAGGGGCTTGAGCTCCTACGAGCAGTACTTC.

This clonotype was seen a few times. The genes are TRBV18 and TRBJ2-4, with D possibly being TRBD2 (5 bases). The germline V gene encodes CDR1 KGHSH and CDR2 LQKENI. This CDR3 has 16 amino acids. Trimming took 4 bases from V and 0 from J, leaving 13 bases between them. CDR3 residues: CASSHFDGLAKNIQYF. The CDR3 bases are TGTGCCAGCTCACACTTCGACGGACTAGCCAAAAACATTCAGTACTTC.

This rearrangement joins TRBV19 to TRBJ2-6; D is uncertain. CDR1 LNHDA and CDR2 SQIVND come from the germline V gene (reference sequence). Trimming removed 3 bases at V and 0 bases at J, with 3 bases between. This CDR3 is built from 14 residues. The CDR3 loop is CASSIGSGANVLTF. CDR3 sequence (DNA): TGTGCCAGTAGTATCGGCTCTGGGGCCAACGTCCTGACTTTC.

This clonotype appeared many times. The chain recombines TRBV20-1 with TRBJ1-2; TRBD1 is a possible D gene (6 bases). V was shortened by 6 bases and J by 3 bases, with 11 bases between the two germline ends. Germline V gene lookup returns CDR1 DFQATT and CDR2 SNEGSKA (reference sequence). The CDR3 consists of 12 residues. The CDR3 loop reads CSASTGYYGYTF. For the CDR3, the DNA is TGCAGTGCCTCGACAGGCTACTATGGCTACACCTTC.

This clonotype was observed a handful of times. The CDR3 loop reads CSARDPASYSNQPQHF. CDR3 nucleotides: TGCAGTGCTAGAGACCCCGCGAGCTATAGCAATCAGCCCCAGCATTTT. The chain recombines TRBV20-1 with TRBJ1-5; D gene ambiguous. V was clipped by 0 bases and J by 0 bases, with 12 bases between them. Germline assignment: CDR1 DFQATT and CDR2 SNEGSKA (reference sequence). CDR3 length equals 16 residues.

This clonotype appeared a few times. The chain carries TRBV4-3 and TRBJ1-1; 7 nucleotides align to TRBD1. Trimming took 2 bases from V and 3 from J; bases not matched to a gene: 9. Germline CDR1 and CDR2: LGHNA and YSLEER. The length of the CDR3 is 16 residues. CDR3 region: CASSQTKGALDTEAFF. CDR3 DNA sequence: TGCGCCAGCAGCCAAACGAAGGGGGCGCTTGACACTGAAGCTTTCTTT.

This clonotype has at least ten counts. The V and J genes are TRBV3-1 and TRBJ2-7; perhaps D is TRBD1 or TRBD2 (5 bases each). The V gene lost 6 bases and the J gene lost 3 bases, with 15 bases spanning the gap. The germline V gene has CDR1 LGHDT and CDR2 YNNKEL (reference sequence). The CDR3 length is 14 residues. This chain's CDR3 is CASRLGERLYEQYF. CDR3 nucleotide sequence: TGTGCCAGCAGACTGGGGGAGAGACTCTACGAGCAGTACTTC.

The chain is built from TRBV30 and TRBJ2-1, with D possibly TRBD1 on 6 matching bases. CDR1 and CDR2 (germline): GTSNPN, SVGIG (reference sequence). Deletions cut 1 base from V and 9 bases from J, with 10 bases between. The length of the CDR3 is 12 residues. The CDR3 region has the DNA TGTGCCTGGAGTGCGACAGGCCTTGAGCAGTTCTTC. Its translation: CAWSATGLEQFF.

This clonotype was detected only a few times. V usage is TRBV2 and J usage is TRBJ2-5, with 13 nucleotides matching TRBD2. The CDR3 is made up of 15 amino acids. Germline V gene data show CDR1 as SNHLY and CDR2 as FYNNEI. The V and J ends lost 6 bases and 1 base, in that order; junction bases with no gene match: 2. This CDR3 is CASRGLAGTQETQYF. CDR3 in DNA: TGTGCCAGCAGGGGACTAGCGGGAACCCAAGAGACCCAGTACTTC.

The V gene is TRBV27, the J gene TRBJ2-7, with TRBD2 identical over 13 bases. This CDR3 is built from 15 residues. V shed 2 bases, J shed 6 bases, and the junction held 4 bases outside the gene matches. CDR1 and CDR2 from the germline V gene are MNHEY and SMNVEV (reference sequence). The CDR3: CASSLGLAGVREQYF. In nucleotides, the CDR3 is TGTGCCAGCAGTTTAGGACTAGCGGGAGTCCGCGAGCAGTACTTC.

The sample holds many counts of this clonotype. The gene calls are TRBV27 and TRBJ2-7; 9 bases are a match to TRBD2. With 0 bases clipped from V and 5 bases from J, the junction kept 5 bases outside the gene matches. The CDR3 extends over 15 amino acids. From germline, CDR1 is MNHEY and CDR2 SMNVEV (reference sequence). The CDR3 nucleotides are TGTGCCAGCAGTTTATCGGCTAGCGGGACCCACGAGCAGTACTTC. Encoded protein: CASSLSASGTHEQYF.

The chain links TRBV6-5 to TRBJ2-1, with 11 bases matching TRBD2. The germline CDR1 and CDR2 sequences are MNHEY and SVGAGI. J was trimmed by 2 bases and V by 4 bases; bases with no gene match: 7. The CDR3 length is 17 residues. CDR3 amino acids: CASSFTSGSRPYNEQFF. DNA for the CDR3: TGTGCCAGCAGTTTTACTAGCGGGAGCCGTCCCTACAATGAGCAGTTCTTC.